The present T cell receptor (beta chain) was sequenced within a study of CD8 T cells in Susac syndrome. The RNA input was about 0.5 to 1 ug, and it was reverse transcribed with random hexamers. TCRdb redid the calling of the immunoSEQ multiplex PCR reads with MiXCR, one entry per CDR3 protein. The sample has about 160,000 distinct CDR3 sequences; 94% are singletons. The CDR3 runs 12 residues. The V end was cut by 6 bases, the J end by 7 bases, with 13 bases between. CDR1 and CDR2 (germline): SQVTM, ANQGSEA. Sequences were obtained from CD4+ T cells from PBMCs. The gene calls are TRBV29-1 and TRBJ1-5; the D is unclear. The receptor's source is a human donor with multiple sclerosis. In DNA form, the CDR3 reads TGCAGCGTCCAGTCCGGGTTCCAGCCCCAGCATTTT. It is translated as CSVQSGFQPQHF.